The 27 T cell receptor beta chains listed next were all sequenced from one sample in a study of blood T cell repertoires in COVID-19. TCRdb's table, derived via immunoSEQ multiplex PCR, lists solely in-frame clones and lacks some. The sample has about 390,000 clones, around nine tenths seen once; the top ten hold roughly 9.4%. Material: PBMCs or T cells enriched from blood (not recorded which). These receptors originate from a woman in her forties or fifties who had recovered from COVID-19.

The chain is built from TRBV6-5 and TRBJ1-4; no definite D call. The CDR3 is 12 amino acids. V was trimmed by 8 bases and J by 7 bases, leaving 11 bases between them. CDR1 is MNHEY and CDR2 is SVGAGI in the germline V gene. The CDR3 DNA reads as TGTGCCAGCCGGGGTAAAGGTGAAAAACTGTTTTTT. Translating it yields CASRGKGEKLFF.

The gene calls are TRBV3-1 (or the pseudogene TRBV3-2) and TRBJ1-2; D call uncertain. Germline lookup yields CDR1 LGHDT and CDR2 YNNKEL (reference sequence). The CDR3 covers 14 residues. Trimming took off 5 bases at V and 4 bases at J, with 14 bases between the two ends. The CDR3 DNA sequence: TGTGCCAGCAGCTCGGACTGGGTTGGCTATGGCTACACCTTC. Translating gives CASSSDWVGYGYTF.

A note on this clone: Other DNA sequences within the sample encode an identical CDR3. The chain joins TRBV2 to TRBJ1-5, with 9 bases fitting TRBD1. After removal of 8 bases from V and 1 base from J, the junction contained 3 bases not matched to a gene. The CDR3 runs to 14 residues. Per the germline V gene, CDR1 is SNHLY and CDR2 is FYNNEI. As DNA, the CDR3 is TGTGCCAGCCGGGACAGGGTAAGCAATCAGCCCCAGCATTTT. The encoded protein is CASRDRVSNQPQHF. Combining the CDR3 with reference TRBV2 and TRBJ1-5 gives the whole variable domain EPEVTQTPSHQVTQMGQEVILRCVPISNHLYFYWYRQILGQKVEFLVSFYNNEISEKSEIFDDQFSVERPDGSNFTLKIRSTKLEDSAMYFCASRDRVSNQPQHFGDGTRLSIL.

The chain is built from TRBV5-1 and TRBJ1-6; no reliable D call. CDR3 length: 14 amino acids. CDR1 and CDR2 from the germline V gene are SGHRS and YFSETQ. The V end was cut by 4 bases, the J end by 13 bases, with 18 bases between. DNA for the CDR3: TGCGCCAGCAGCCAACCAGACCACGCGGGGCCCCTCCACTTT. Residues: CASSQPDHAGPLHF.

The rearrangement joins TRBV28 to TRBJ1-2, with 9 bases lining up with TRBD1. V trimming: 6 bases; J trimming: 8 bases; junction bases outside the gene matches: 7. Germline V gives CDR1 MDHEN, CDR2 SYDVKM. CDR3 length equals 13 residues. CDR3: CASSEQGAWGYTF. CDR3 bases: TGTGCCAGCAGCGAACAGGGGGCTTGGGGCTACACCTTC.

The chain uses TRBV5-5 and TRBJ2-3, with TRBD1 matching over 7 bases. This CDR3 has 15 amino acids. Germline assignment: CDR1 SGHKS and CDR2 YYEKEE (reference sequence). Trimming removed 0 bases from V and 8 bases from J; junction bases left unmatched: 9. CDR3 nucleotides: TGTGCCAGCAGCTTGGGAGACAGGGTATTAGGTACGCAGTATTTT. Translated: CASSLGDRVLGTQYF. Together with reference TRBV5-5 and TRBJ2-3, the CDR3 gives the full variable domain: DAGVTQSPTHLIKTRGQQVTLRCSPISGHKSVSWYQQVLGQGPQFIFQYYEKEERGRGNFPDRFSARQFPNYSSELNVNALLLGDSALYLCASSLGDRVLGTQYFGPGTRLTVL.

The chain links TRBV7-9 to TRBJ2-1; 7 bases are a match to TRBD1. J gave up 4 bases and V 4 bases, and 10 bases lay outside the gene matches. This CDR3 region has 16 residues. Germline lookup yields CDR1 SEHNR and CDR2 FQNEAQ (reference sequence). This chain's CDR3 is CASSYPATGRYNEQFF. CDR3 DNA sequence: TGTGCCAGCAGCTACCCCGCGACAGGGAGATACAATGAGCAGTTCTTC. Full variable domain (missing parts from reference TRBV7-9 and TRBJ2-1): DTGVSQNPRHKITKRGQNVTFRCDPISEHNRLYWYRQTLGQGPEFLTYFQNEAQLEKSRLLSDRFSAERPKGSFSTLEIQRTEQGDSAMYLCASSYPATGRYNEQFFGPGTRLTVL.

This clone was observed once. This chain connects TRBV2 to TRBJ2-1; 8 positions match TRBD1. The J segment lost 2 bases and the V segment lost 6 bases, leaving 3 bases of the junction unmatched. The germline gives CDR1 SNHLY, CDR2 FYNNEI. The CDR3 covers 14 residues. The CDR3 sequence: CASSRQGTYNEQFF. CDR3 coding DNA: TGTGCCAGCAGCCGACAGGGGACCTACAATGAGCAGTTCTTC.

CDR3 sequence (DNA): TGTGCCAGCTCACCGGGGACAGCCGTTTTAGGCAAAAACATTCAGTACTTC. Amino acids: CASSPGTAVLGKNIQYF. The chain carries TRBV18 and TRBJ2-4; 7 bases map to TRBD1. With 3 bases clipped from V and 3 bases from J, the junction kept 11 bases outside the gene matches. Germline loops: CDR1 KGHSH, CDR2 LQKENI. This CDR3 is built from 17 residues.

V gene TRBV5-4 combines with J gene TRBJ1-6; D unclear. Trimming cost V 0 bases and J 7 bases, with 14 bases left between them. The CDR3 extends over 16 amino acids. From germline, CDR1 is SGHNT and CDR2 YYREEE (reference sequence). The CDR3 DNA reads TGTGCCAGCAGCTTGGGAAAAGGGAGTTCAAATTCACCCCTCCACTTT. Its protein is CASSLGKGSSNSPLHF.

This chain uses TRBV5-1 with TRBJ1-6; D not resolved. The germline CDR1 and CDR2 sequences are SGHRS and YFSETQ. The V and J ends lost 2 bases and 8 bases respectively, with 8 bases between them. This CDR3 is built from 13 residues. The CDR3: CASSFSSDSPLHF. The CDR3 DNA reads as TGCGCCAGCAGCTTCTCCTCGGATTCACCCCTCCACTTT.

CDR3 protein: CASSLVGATGELFF. The DNA of the CDR3 is TGTGCCAGCAGCTTGGTTGGGGCCACCGGGGAGCTGTTTTTT. The chain couples TRBV5-6 to TRBJ2-2; D possibly corresponds to TRBD1 (5 bases). Trimming removed 0 bases from V and 4 bases from J, with 7 bases in between. Germline-derived CDR1 and CDR2 are SGHDT and YYEEEE. CDR3 length equals 14 residues.

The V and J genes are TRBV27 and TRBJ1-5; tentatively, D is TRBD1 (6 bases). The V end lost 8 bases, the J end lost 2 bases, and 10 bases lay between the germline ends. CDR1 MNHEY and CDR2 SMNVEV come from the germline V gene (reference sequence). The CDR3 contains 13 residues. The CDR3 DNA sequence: TGTGCCAGCGGGGGCCGGGGCAATCAGCCCCAGCATTTT. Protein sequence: CASGGRGNQPQHF.

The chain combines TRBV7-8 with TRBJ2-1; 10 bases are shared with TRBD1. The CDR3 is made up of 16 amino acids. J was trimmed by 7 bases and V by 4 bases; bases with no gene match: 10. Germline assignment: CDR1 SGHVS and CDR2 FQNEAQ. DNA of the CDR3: TGTGCCAGCAGCTCCCCGCCGTGGGACAGGGGTAATGAGCAGTTCTTC. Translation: CASSSPPWDRGNEQFF.

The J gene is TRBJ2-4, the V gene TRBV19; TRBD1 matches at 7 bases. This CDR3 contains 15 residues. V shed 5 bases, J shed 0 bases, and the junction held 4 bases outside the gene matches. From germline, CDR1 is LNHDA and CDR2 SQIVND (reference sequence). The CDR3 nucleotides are TGTGCCAGTAGTGCCGACAGGGTAGCCAAAAACATTCAGTACTTC. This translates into CASSADRVAKNIQYF.

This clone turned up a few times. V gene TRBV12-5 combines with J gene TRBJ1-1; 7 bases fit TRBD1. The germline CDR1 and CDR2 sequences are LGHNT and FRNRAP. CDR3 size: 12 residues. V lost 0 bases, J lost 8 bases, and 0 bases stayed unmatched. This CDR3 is CASGLVQGEAFF. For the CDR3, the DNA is TGTGCTAGTGGTTTGGTACAGGGGGAAGCTTTCTTT.

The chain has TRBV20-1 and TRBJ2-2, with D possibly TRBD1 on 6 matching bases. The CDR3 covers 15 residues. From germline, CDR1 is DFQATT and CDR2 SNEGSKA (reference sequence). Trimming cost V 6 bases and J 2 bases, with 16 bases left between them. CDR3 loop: CSASRGGYNTGELFF. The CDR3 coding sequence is TGCAGTGCCAGTCGAGGGGGTTATAACACCGGGGAGCTGTTTTTT.

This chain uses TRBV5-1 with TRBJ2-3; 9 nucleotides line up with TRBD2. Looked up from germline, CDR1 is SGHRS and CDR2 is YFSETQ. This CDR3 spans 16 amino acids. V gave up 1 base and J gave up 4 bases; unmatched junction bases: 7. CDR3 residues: CASSLLGLALADTQYF. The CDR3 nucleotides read TGCGCCAGCAGCTTGTTGGGACTAGCCTTGGCAGATACGCAGTATTTT. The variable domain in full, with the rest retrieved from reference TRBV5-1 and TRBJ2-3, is KAGVTQTPRYLIKTRGQQVTLSCSPISGHRSVSWYQQTPGQGLQFLFEYFSETQRNKGNFPGRFSGRQFSNSRSEMNVSTLELGDSALYLCASSLLGLALADTQYFGPGTRLTVL.

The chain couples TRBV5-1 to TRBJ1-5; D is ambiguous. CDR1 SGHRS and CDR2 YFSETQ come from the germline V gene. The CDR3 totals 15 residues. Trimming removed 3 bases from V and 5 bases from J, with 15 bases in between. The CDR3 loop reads CASSYLPGGDQPQHF. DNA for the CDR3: TGCGCCAGCAGCTATCTTCCGGGTGGTGATCAGCCCCAGCATTTT.

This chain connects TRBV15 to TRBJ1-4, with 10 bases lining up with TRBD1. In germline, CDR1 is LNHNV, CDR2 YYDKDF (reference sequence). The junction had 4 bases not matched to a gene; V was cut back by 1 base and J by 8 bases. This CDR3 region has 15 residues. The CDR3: CATSRADRGREKLFF. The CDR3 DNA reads TGTGCCACCAGCAGAGCTGACAGGGGGCGAGAAAAACTGTTTTTT.

The CDR3 DNA follows: TGTGCCAGCACCAAACCTACCCGTTCGACGGGATTAACTGGGGCCAACGTCCTGACTTTC. It codes for CASTKPTRSTGLTGANVLTF. The chain combines TRBV5-4 with TRBJ2-6; the D gene is possibly TRBD2 (5 bases). The CDR3 spans 20 residues. The germline gives CDR1 SGHNT, CDR2 YYREEE (reference sequence). Trimming removed 6 bases at V and 2 bases at J, with 27 bases between.

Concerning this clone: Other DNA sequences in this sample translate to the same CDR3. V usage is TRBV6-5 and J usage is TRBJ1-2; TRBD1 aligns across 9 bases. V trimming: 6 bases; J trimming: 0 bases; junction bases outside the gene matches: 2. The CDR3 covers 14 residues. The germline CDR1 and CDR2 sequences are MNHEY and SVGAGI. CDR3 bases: TGTGCCAGCAGGGGACAGGGAGCTAACTATGGCTACACCTTC. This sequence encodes CASRGQGANYGYTF.

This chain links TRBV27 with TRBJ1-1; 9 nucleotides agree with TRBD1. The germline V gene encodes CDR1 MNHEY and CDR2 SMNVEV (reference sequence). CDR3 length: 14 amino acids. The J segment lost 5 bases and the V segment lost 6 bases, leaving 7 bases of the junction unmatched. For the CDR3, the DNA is TGTGCCAGCAGGGGACAGGGTTTCTTTACTGAAGCTTTCTTT. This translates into CASRGQGFFTEAFF.

This CDR3 reads CASREGAHPAYNEQFF. The CDR3, as DNA: TGTGCCAGCAGGGAGGGGGCCCATCCTGCCTACAATGAGCAGTTCTTC. The chain has TRBV27 and TRBJ2-1; D may be TRBD1 (7 bases). Germline V gene data show CDR1 as MNHEY and CDR2 as SMNVEV (reference sequence). Trimming removed 6 bases from V and 2 bases from J, with 17 bases in between. This CDR3 has 16 amino acids.

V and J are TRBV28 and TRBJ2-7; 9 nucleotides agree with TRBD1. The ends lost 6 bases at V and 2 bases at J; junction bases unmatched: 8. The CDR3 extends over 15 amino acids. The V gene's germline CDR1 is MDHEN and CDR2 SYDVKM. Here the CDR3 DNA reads TGTGCCAGCAGGGGGGGACAGGGACGAACCTACGAGCAGTACTTC. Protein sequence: CASRGGQGRTYEQYF.

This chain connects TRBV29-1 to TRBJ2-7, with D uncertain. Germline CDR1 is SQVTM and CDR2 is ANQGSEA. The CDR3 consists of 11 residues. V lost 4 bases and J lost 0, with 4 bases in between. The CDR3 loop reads CSVGSSYEQYF. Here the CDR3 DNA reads TGCAGCGTTGGGAGCTCCTACGAGCAGTACTTC.

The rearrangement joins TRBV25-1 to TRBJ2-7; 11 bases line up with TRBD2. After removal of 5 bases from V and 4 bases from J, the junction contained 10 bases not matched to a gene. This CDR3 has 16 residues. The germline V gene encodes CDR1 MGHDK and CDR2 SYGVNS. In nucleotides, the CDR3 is TGTGCCAGCAGTCCCCCCGCTAGCGGGGGGCCTTACGAGCAGTACTTC. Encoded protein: CASSPPASGGPYEQYF.